Presented here are 12 T cell receptor beta chains from one specimen sequenced in a study of kidney transplant recipient with SARS-CoV-2 infection. MiXCR was run by TCRdb on the reads, yielding one entry per CDR3 protein. This repertoire shows 200,000 to 300,000 distinct CDR3 sequences, under 35% found once; its top ten account for almost 7.5%. Sequenced material: a blood sample, taken at baseline and on day 111 from a kidney transplant recipient. The source of these receptors is a male patient aged 30 to 40 who had COVID-19 and was a kidney transplant recipient. Some T cells may have originated in the graft donor.

The table lists this clonotype with many counts. The chain links TRBV28 to TRBJ2-5; 10 bases are shared with TRBD2. Unmatched junction bases numbered 9, after V lost 2 bases and J lost 3 bases. CDR1 and CDR2 (germline): MDHEN, SYDVKM. The length of the CDR3 is 17 residues. Written as DNA, the CDR3 is TGTGCCAGCAGTTTACGCACCAGCGGACTAGCGGAAGAGACCCAGTACTTC. It is translated as CASSLRTSGLAEETQYF. The variable domain in full, completed from reference TRBV28 and TRBJ2-5, reads DVKVTQSSRYLVKRTGEKVFLECVQDMDHENMFWYRQDPGLGLRLIYFSYDVKMKEKGDIPEGYSVSREKKERFSLILESASTNQTSMYLCASSLRTSGLAEETQYFGPGTRLLVL.

The chain is built from TRBV4-1 and TRBJ2-2, with D perhaps matching TRBD2 (7 bases). From germline, CDR1 is MGHRA and CDR2 YSYEKL. V was shortened by 10 bases and J by 7 bases, with 25 bases between the two germline ends. The CDR3 is 16 residues long. CDR3: CANGGVSRGQVGELFF. The CDR3 nucleotides are TGCGCCAACGGCGGAGTTTCGCGGGGGCAAGTCGGGGAGCTGTTTTTT.

Many counts were recorded for this clonotype. The V call is TRBV6-9, the J call TRBJ1-2; D is undetermined. CDR1 and CDR2 from the germline V gene are MNHGY and SVAAGI. With 5 bases removed from V and 4 bases from J, the gap between germline ends came to 23 bases. This CDR3 is 17 amino acids long. CDR3 sequence (DNA): TGTGCCAGCAGTACGATCATGCCTTACGGAAAGACCTATGGCTACACCTTC. Translating it yields CASSTIMPYGKTYGYTF.

This clonotype was picked up many times. The V and J genes are TRBV18 and TRBJ2-3; 10 positions match TRBD2. Per the germline V gene, CDR1 is KGHSH and CDR2 is LQKENI. CDR3 size: 15 residues. Trimming removed 5 bases from V and 2 bases from J; junction bases left unmatched: 4. DNA for the CDR3: TGTGCCAGCTCATCCCTAGCGGGGGACACAGATACGCAGTATTTT. Translated: CASSSLAGDTDTQYF. The variable domain in full, with the rest retrieved from reference TRBV18 and TRBJ2-3, is NAGVMQNPRHLVRRRGQEARLRCSPMKGHSHVYWYRQLPEEGLKFMVYLQKENIIDESGMPKERFSAEFPKEGPSILRIQQVVRGDSAAYFCASSSLAGDTDTQYFGPGTRLTVL.

The table lists this clonotype with a few counts. The chain carries TRBV7-6 and TRBJ1-2; D might be TRBD1 (5 bases). The ends were cut back, 5 bases at V and 9 bases at J, with 28 bases in the middle. The CDR3 is made up of 17 amino acids. The germline V gene has CDR1 SGHVS and CDR2 FNYEAQ. The CDR3 region has the DNA TGTGCCAGCAGCCCTCACGTAGGAGGGGCTGGGCCTAGGAGCTACACCTTC. It yields the protein CASSPHVGGAGPRSYTF.

Note on this clonotype: This CDR3 is missing its conserved last phenylalanine or tryptophan, likely due to a read error. The chain links TRBV4-3 to TRBJ2-1; TRBD2 matches 8 bases. The CDR3 loop spans 16 amino acids. Losses at the gene ends were 0 bases for V and 7 bases for J; bases not matched to a gene: 8. Germline-derived CDR1 and CDR2 are LGHNA and YSLEER. The chain's CDR3 is CASSQDFAGGGNEQFI. DNA of the CDR3: TGCGCCAGCAGCCAAGACTTTGCGGGAGGAGGGAATGAGCAGTTCATC.

In regard to this clonotype: Sequence at one end of the junction differs from germline and may be a read error. The V gene is TRBV6-2 or TRBV6-3, the J gene TRBJ2-3; the D gene is possibly TRBD2 (6 bases). The CDR3 extends over 14 amino acids. Germline values: CDR1 MNHEY, CDR2 SVGEGT. The CDR3 sequence: CASSLFGGPYEWYF. In DNA, the CDR3 is TGTGCCAGCAGTTTGTTCGGGGGTCCTTACGAGTGGTACTTC.

This chain uses TRBV5-3 with TRBJ1-2; the D is unclear. TRBV5-3 is placed among ORFs of uncertain function. This CDR3 is built from 16 residues. V shed 7 bases and J shed 4 bases, with 23 bases lying between them. The CDR3 sequence: CARSNLVVRKTYGYTF. The DNA for the CDR3 is TGTGCCAGATCAAATTTAGTGGTGAGAAAGACCTATGGCTACACCTTC.

The chain has TRBV12-3 or TRBV12-4 and TRBJ2-1; TRBD2 agrees at 7 bases. CDR3 length: 17 amino acids. Germline trimming cut 7 bases from V and 3 bases from J; bases unmatched to any gene: 15. This CDR3 reads CASTNVGAGVIYNEQFF. The CDR3 nucleotides are TGTGCCAGCACCAATGTCGGGGCGGGAGTAATCTACAATGAGCAGTTCTTC.

At least ten counts were recorded for this clonotype. The rearrangement uses TRBV12-3 or TRBV12-4 and TRBJ1-1; D call uncertain. Deletions cut 6 bases from V and 5 bases from J, with 19 bases between. The CDR3 covers 15 residues. DNA for the CDR3: TGTGCCAGCAGGGGAGGAGTGACCTCGTGGACTGAAGCTTTCTTT. Translating it yields CASRGGVTSWTEAFF.

This clonotype occurred many times. This chain's CDR3 is CASRPQGDFYNEQFF. The CDR3 nucleotides read TGTGCCAGCAGACCACAGGGGGACTTTTACAATGAGCAGTTCTTC. This chain links TRBV5-6 with TRBJ2-1; 8 nucleotides agree with TRBD1. The V and J ends lost 5 bases and 4 bases, in that order; junction bases with no gene match: 8. Looked up from germline, CDR1 is SGHDT and CDR2 is YYEEEE. The CDR3 totals 15 residues.

Comments on this clonotype: An end of the junction does not agree with germline; a read error may underlie this. As DNA, the CDR3 is TGTGCCAGCAGCCACCAGCGTCACGAGGGAAAGGCCTATGGCTACATCTTC. Its translation is CASSHQRHEGKAYGYIF. V usage is TRBV7-1 and J usage is TRBJ1-2, with D uncertain. TRBV7-1 is known as an ORF, though its function is uncertain. CDR3 size: 17 residues.